The 5 T cell receptor beta chains reported below all come from one sample, sequenced in a study of identical twins. TCRdb called the 5' RACE reads again in MiXCR, with one record for every CDR3 protein. Of 1.5 million to 2 million distinct CDR3 sequences in the sample, around a third were seen once. What was sequenced was cord blood. These receptor sequences come from a newborn girl in good health.

The table lists this clonotype with a few counts. CDR3 DNA: TGTGCCAGCAGCCAAGACTGGGATGACTCCTACAATGAGCAGTACTTC. Its protein product is CASSQDWDDSYNEQYF. The genes are TRBV3-1 and TRBJ2-1, with unresolved D. Near its end, the DNA agrees better with TRBJ2-7, so the J call may be wrong. Germline V gene lookup returns CDR1 LGHDT and CDR2 YNNKEL (reference sequence). The CDR3 extends over 16 amino acids.

The chain combines TRBV20-1 with TRBJ1-4, with D possibly TRBD1 on 6 matching bases. This CDR3 spans 14 amino acids. V was clipped by 3 bases and J by 3 bases, with 11 bases between them. Germline V CDR1 and CDR2: DFQATT, SNEGSKA (reference sequence). CDR3 region: CSARQGHPNEKLFF. The CDR3 DNA reads as TGCAGTGCTAGGCAGGGGCACCCTAATGAAAAACTGTTTTTT.

J is TRBJ2-1 and V is TRBV28; 8 bases line up with TRBD2. This CDR3 spans 14 amino acids. V dropped 3 bases and J dropped 8; count of bases not matched to a gene: 6. Germline CDR1 and CDR2: MDHEN and SYDVKM. The CDR3 sequence: CASSLSGSADEQFF. The CDR3, as DNA: TGTGCCAGCAGTTTGAGCGGGAGCGCGGATGAGCAGTTCTTC.

Concerning this clonotype itself: Compared with germline, one end of the junction differs, possibly owing to a read error. The V and J genes are TRBV6-1 and TRBJ2-5, with 13 bases matching TRBD2. The CDR3 has 15 amino acids. Germline V gene data show CDR1 as MNHNS and CDR2 as SASEGT. Here the CDR3 DNA reads TGTGCCGGCAGCCCAGGACTAGCGGGAGTAGAGACCCAGTACTTC. Its translation is CAGSPGLAGVETQYF.

The V gene is TRBV20-1, the J gene TRBJ2-7; 10 nucleotides match TRBD2. V lost 3 bases, J lost 7 bases, and 18 bases stayed unmatched. Germline V gives CDR1 DFQATT, CDR2 SNEGSKA (reference sequence). The CDR3 is 17 residues long. Here the CDR3 DNA reads TGCAGTGCTAGCTGTGTGGGGCCGGGACTAGCGTACAATGAGCAGTACTTC. It translates to CSASCVGPGLAYNEQYF.